Following are 25 T cell receptor beta chains from one sample sequenced in a study of control samples from healthy donors and cancer patients (TCRdb year 2020). Libraries were prepared through the immunoSEQ multiplex PCR assay. Drawn from immuneACCESS, this table holds only the in-frame rearrangements with V and J called that TCRdb kept. Clones are partly lost; checked studies trace under half to an unresolved V gene and leave the rest unexplained. Within this sample are about 100,000 clones, with over 80% of them counted one time only. The ten largest clonotypes hold around a fifth of the sample. The sequenced sample consisted of blood. These receptors originate from a man aged 30 to 39 in good health.

This sequence joins TRBV11-2 and TRBJ1-5; D gene ambiguous. Germline CDR1 SGHAT, CDR2 FQNNGV. This CDR3 comprises 15 residues. V lost 0 bases, J lost 3 bases, and 9 bases lay in between. CDR3 sequence: CASSLDGEPNQPQHF. The CDR3 region has the DNA TGTGCCAGCAGCTTAGACGGCGAACCCAATCAGCCCCAGCATTTT.

The V and J genes are TRBV7-3 and TRBJ1-6; D possibly corresponds to TRBD1 (6 bases). V was clipped by 5 bases and J by 9 bases, with 14 bases between them. The germline gives CDR1 SGHTA, CDR2 FQGTGA. The CDR3 runs 14 residues. CDR3 sequence reads: CASSLVQGGSPLHF. CDR3 bases: TGTGCCAGCAGCCTGGTACAGGGTGGTTCACCCCTCCACTTT.

V and J are TRBV28 and TRBJ1-5, with D uncertain. This CDR3 has 12 amino acids. The ends were cut back, 5 bases at V and 5 bases at J, with 7 bases in the middle. CDR1 and CDR2 (germline): MDHEN, SYDVKM. The CDR3 region has the DNA TGTGCCAGCAGTCCTTGGGATCAGCCCCAGCATTTT. Amino acids: CASSPWDQPQHF. Full variable domain (missing parts from reference TRBV28 and TRBJ1-5): DVKVTQSSRYLVKRTGEKVFLECVQDMDHENMFWYRQDPGLGLRLIYFSYDVKMKEKGDIPEGYSVSREKKERFSLILESASTNQTSMYLCASSPWDQPQHFGDGTRLSIL.

The V call is TRBV5-1, the J call TRBJ1-5; D not certain. The CDR3 is 15 residues long. The germline V gene encodes CDR1 SGHRS and CDR2 YFSETQ. V was clipped by 4 bases and J by 4 bases, with 15 bases between them. Written as DNA, the CDR3 is TGCGCCAGCAGCCTGGCCGAAGGGCCGAATCAGCCCCAGCATTTT. Its protein is CASSLAEGPNQPQHF.

V is TRBV7-2 and J is TRBJ2-2; D is uncertain. This CDR3 has 12 amino acids. Trimming cost V 5 bases and J 5 bases, with 6 bases left between them. The germline V gene encodes CDR1 SGHTA and CDR2 FQGNSA. This CDR3 reads CASSPRTGELFF. As DNA, the CDR3 is TGTGCCAGCAGCCCCCGTACCGGGGAGCTGTTTTTT. Based on the CDR3 plus reference TRBV7-2 and TRBJ2-2, the full variable domain is GAGVSQSPSNKVTEKGKDVELRCDPISGHTALYWYRQSLGQGLEFLIYFQGNSAPDKSGLPSDRFSAERTGGSVSTLTIQRTQQEDSAVYLCASSPRTGELFFGEGSRLTVL.

The chain recombines TRBV7-2 with TRBJ2-1; 7 bases fit TRBD2. CDR1 and CDR2 from the germline V gene are SGHTA and FQGNSA. V lost 7 bases to trimming and J lost 0 bases; unmatched junction nucleotides: 6. The CDR3 runs 15 residues. The DNA of the CDR3 is TGTGCCAGCACCCCGGGGGGAGTCTCCTACAATGAGCAGTTCTTC. It codes for CASTPGGVSYNEQFF.

The rearrangement links TRBV29-1 to TRBJ1-2, with a weak D call TRBD1 (5 bases). Trimming stripped 6 bases from V and 7 bases from J, with 15 bases between. There are 12 residues in the CDR3. Germline CDR1 SQVTM, CDR2 ANQGSEA. CDR3 loop: CSVALGGGGYTF. In DNA, the CDR3 is TGCAGCGTCGCGTTGGGGGGTGGTGGCTACACCTTC.

V usage is TRBV6-5 and J usage is TRBJ2-1, with 8 bases aligning to TRBD2. V shed 3 bases and J 7 bases; nucleotides not matched to a gene: 11. CDR1 and CDR2 from the germline V gene are MNHEY and SVGAGI. CDR3 length: 16 residues. The CDR3 DNA sequence: TGTGCCAGCAGTTATGATGGGCTAGCGGGTAGGAATGAGCAGTTCTTC. Amino acids: CASSYDGLAGRNEQFF.

CDR3 loop: CASSSSGGLRGYEQYF. CDR3 bases: TGTGCCAGCAGTTCATCCGGGGGATTGAGGGGCTACGAGCAGTACTTC. This chain connects TRBV28 to TRBJ2-7, with D possibly matching TRBD2 (6 bases). CDR3 size: 16 residues. Deletions cut 4 bases from V and 3 bases from J, with 19 bases between. Germline V gives CDR1 MDHEN, CDR2 SYDVKM.

The chain carries TRBV5-8 and TRBJ1-2; perhaps TRBD1 as D (5 bases). Trimming stripped 4 bases from V and 3 bases from J, with 16 bases between. Germline CDR1 and CDR2: SGHTS and YDEGEE. The length of the CDR3 is 15 residues. CDR3 protein: CASSAGTAGYYGYTF. DNA for the CDR3: TGTGCCAGCAGCGCAGGGACGGCCGGATACTATGGCTACACCTTC.

This clone was detected a few times. The genes are TRBV28 and TRBJ1-2, with TRBD1 as a possible D gene (5 bases). V was cut by 4 bases and J by 6 bases, with 21 bases left in between. Germline values: CDR1 MDHEN, CDR2 SYDVKM. This CDR3 has 16 amino acids. The CDR3 region has the DNA TGTGCCAGCAGTTCCCGGACAAGGGTAGGAGGACATGGCTACACCTTC. Its translation: CASSSRTRVGGHGYTF.

V usage is TRBV19 and J usage is TRBJ1-2, with D unclear. The V end lost 2 bases, the J end lost 1 base, and 8 bases lay between the germline ends. Germline-derived CDR1 and CDR2 are LNHDA and SQIVND (reference sequence). This CDR3 has 14 residues. Written as DNA, the CDR3 is TGTGCCAGTAGTATATCGCGGGTTAACTATGGCTACACCTTC. This gives the protein CASSISRVNYGYTF.

The genes are TRBV10-3 and TRBJ1-5, with TRBD1 matching 10 bases. Per germline, CDR1 ENHRY and CDR2 SYGVKD. The CDR3 has 13 residues. V lost 8 bases, J lost 6 bases, and 4 bases stayed unmatched. In DNA form, the CDR3 reads TGTGCCATCGGGACAGGGGATGGTCAGCCCCAGCATTTT. Translated, it gives CAIGTGDGQPQHF.

V usage is TRBV28 and J usage is TRBJ2-1; TRBD1 matches 7 bases. The V segment lost 8 bases and the J segment 0 bases; nucleotides outside the gene matches: 13. From germline, CDR1 is MDHEN and CDR2 SYDVKM. The CDR3 extends over 17 amino acids. The CDR3 is CASHSWETGSSYNEQFF. CDR3 in DNA: TGTGCCAGCCATTCCTGGGAGACAGGGAGCTCCTACAATGAGCAGTTCTTC.

This clone appeared a single time. The chain recombines TRBV27 with TRBJ1-5; the D gene is possibly TRBD1 (5 bases). Between the trimmed V and J ends, which lost 4 bases and 4 bases, there was a span of 11 bases. Per the germline V gene, CDR1 is MNHEY and CDR2 is SMNVEV (reference sequence). The CDR3 spans 14 residues. CDR3 sequence: CASSSFQGNQPQHF. As DNA, the CDR3 is TGTGCCAGCAGTTCGTTCCAGGGAAATCAGCCCCAGCATTTT.

This clone was picked up many times. The chain is built from TRBV6-5 and TRBJ1-2, with 7 bases identical to TRBD1. CDR1 is MNHEY and CDR2 is SVGAGI in the germline V gene. V shed 6 bases and J 7 bases; nucleotides not matched to a gene: 8. CDR3 length: 13 residues. CDR3: CASSPTGDLGYTF. The DNA of the CDR3 is TGTGCCAGCAGCCCAACAGGGGATCTTGGCTACACCTTC.

The chain recombines TRBV20-1 with TRBJ1-2; D is undetermined. The CDR3 contains 10 residues. Germline V CDR1 and CDR2: DFQATT, SNEGSKA (reference sequence). Trimming took 3 bases from V and 6 from J, leaving 5 bases between them. The CDR3 here is CSARWNGYTF. CDR3 sequence (DNA): TGCAGTGCTAGGTGGAATGGCTACACCTTC.

The chain couples TRBV19 to TRBJ1-5, with TRBD1 identical over 8 bases. After removal of 2 bases from V and 6 bases from J, the junction contained 12 bases not matched to a gene. Germline CDR1 reads LNHDA; CDR2 reads SQIVND (reference sequence). This CDR3 region has 17 residues. This CDR3 is CASSIFGGQGIGQPQHF. In DNA form, the CDR3 reads TGTGCCAGTAGTATATTTGGAGGACAGGGAATAGGTCAGCCCCAGCATTTT.

Only a few counts were recorded for this clone. This sequence joins TRBV5-1 and TRBJ1-1; 8 nucleotides align to TRBD1. This CDR3 contains 13 residues. Trimming cost V 4 bases and J 3 bases; bases outside gene matches: 2. CDR1 SGHRS and CDR2 YFSETQ come from the germline V gene. The CDR3 here is CASSGTGYTEAFF. CDR3 nucleotides: TGCGCCAGCAGCGGGACAGGCTACACTGAAGCTTTCTTT.

The J gene is TRBJ1-4, the V gene TRBV18; D unresolved. V was clipped by 4 bases and J by 7 bases, with 13 bases between them. Germline V gene lookup returns CDR1 KGHSH and CDR2 LQKENI. This CDR3 is built from 14 residues. CDR3 protein: CASSHGRLGEKLFF. For the CDR3, the DNA is TGTGCCAGCTCACATGGTCGGCTGGGTGAAAAACTGTTTTTT.

Here the CDR3 DNA reads TGTGCCAGCAGTACTAGCGGGGGATCCTACAATGAGCAGTTCTTC. Translating gives CASSTSGGSYNEQFF. V gene TRBV7-3 combines with J gene TRBJ2-1, with 11 positions matching TRBD2. The ends lost 6 bases at V and 1 base at J; junction bases unmatched: 2. The germline gives CDR1 SGHTA, CDR2 FQGTGA. CDR3 size: 15 residues.

The CDR3 sequence is CASSPAPRIGTEAFF. The CDR3, as DNA: TGTGCCAGCAGTCCGGCCCCACGTATAGGGACTGAAGCTTTCTTT. The chain has TRBV6-2 or TRBV6-3 and TRBJ1-1, with D uncertain. Germline assignment: CDR1 MNHEY and CDR2 SVGEGT. The CDR3 is 15 residues long. With 5 bases removed from V and 5 bases from J, the gap between germline ends came to 18 bases.

V and J are TRBV6-1 and TRBJ2-1; 10 nucleotides line up with TRBD1. V shed 1 base and J 6 bases; nucleotides not matched to a gene: 0. The CDR3 is made up of 14 amino acids. Germline V gene lookup returns CDR1 MNHNS and CDR2 SASEGT. CDR3 DNA: TGTGCCAGCAGTGAAGGGACAGGGGGCAATGAGCAGTTCTTC. As protein: CASSEGTGGNEQFF.

The genes are TRBV30 and TRBJ1-6; D unclear. The V end lost 3 bases, the J end lost 8 bases, and 17 bases lay between the germline ends. The CDR3 has 15 residues. CDR1 GTSNPN and CDR2 SVGIG come from the germline V gene (reference sequence). The CDR3 is CAWSGDVVADSPLHF. The CDR3 coding sequence is TGTGCCTGGAGCGGGGATGTAGTTGCAGATTCACCCCTCCACTTT. The whole variable domain, filled in from reference TRBV30 and TRBJ1-6, reads SQTIHQWPATLVQPVGSPLSLECTVEGTSNPNLYWYRQAAGRGLQLLFYSVGIGQISSEVPQNLSASRPQDRQFILSSKKLLLSDSGFYLCAWSGDVVADSPLHFGNGTRLTVT.

This sequence joins TRBV6-5 and TRBJ2-5; D is undetermined. The CDR3 length is 10 residues. CDR1 MNHEY and CDR2 SVGAGI come from the germline V gene. The V end was cut by 7 bases, the J end by 2 bases, with 2 bases between. The CDR3 nucleotides read TGTGCCAGCATGCAAGAGACCCAGTACTTC. Translated, it gives CASMQETQYF.